This TCR beta chain was retrieved from a study of T cell responses to AZD1222 COVID-19 vaccine. TCRdb keeps only in-frame clones here, not all; method: immunoSEQ multiplex PCR. The table records around 120,000 clones, roughly 90% of them present only once. V lost 2 bases to trimming and J lost 0 bases; unmatched junction nucleotides: 6. From germline, CDR1 is MNHNY and CDR2 SVGAGI (reference sequence). The CDR3 has 16 amino acids. The TCR sequence derives from an adult in good health. The rearrangement links TRBV6-6 to TRBJ1-1, with 7 bases matching TRBD1. Sequenced material: peripheral blood, taken on day 0 of MenACWY control vaccination. As DNA, the CDR3 is TGTGCCAGCAGTTACCAGGGGGGAACCCTGAACACTGAAGCTTTCTTT. Translating gives CASSYQGGTLNTEAFF.